What follows is one T cell receptor beta chain and its context. The antigen remains undetermined. This entry belongs to a study of glioma-infiltrating T cells after dendritic cell vaccination. Study information: Autologous tumor lysate was loaded overnight onto monocyte-derived dendritic cells grown seven days with IL-4 and GM-CSF. At biweekly intervals, patients got three intradermal dendritic cell vaccine injections. Study-wide results and limits: The cohort had few patients with full blood and tumor sets.

J gave up 4 bases and V 8 bases, and 4 bases lay outside the gene matches. The CDR3 covers 13 residues. Germline lookup yields CDR1 LNHDA and CDR2 SQIVND (reference sequence). Profiled with immunoSEQ multiplex PCR; TCRdb holds only in-frame clones, not every one. The sample lists nearly 85,000 clones; 80% to 90% were seen once. The chain combines TRBV19 with TRBJ1-5; 8 positions agree with TRBD1. This clonotype was sampled from a human donor with glioblastoma. This specimen consisted of blood, obtained before dendritic cell vaccination. The CDR3 loop reads CASSTGGNQPQHF. The CDR3 DNA reads as TGTGCCAGTTCCACAGGGGGGAATCAGCCCCAGCATTTT.